These 20 T cell receptor beta chains were sequenced from one sample in a study of cytomegalovirus exposure and HLA in healthy donors (dated by TCRdb to 2016 to 2017). Library method: the immunoSEQ multiplex PCR assay. For the multiplex PCR, a mixture combining 60 forward primers for TCR Vbeta segments and 13 reverse primers for TCR Jbeta segments was used. Sourced from immuneACCESS, this table was stored by TCRdb with only in-frame sequences that have V and J called. A share of the clones is absent; for the studies checked, an unresolved V gene accounts for under half, and the remainder has no known explanation. The sample table holds 200,000 to 250,000 clones, of which over 80% were seen once. The ten biggest clones cover 5.4% of the sample. The sample was PBMCs. These TCRs come from a woman in her 40s in good health and CMV-seropositive.

The table lists this clone with a few counts. The chain has TRBV4-2 and TRBJ1-1; D not resolved. The ends were cut back, 1 base at V and 1 base at J, with 10 bases in the middle. This CDR3 is built from 15 residues. The germline CDR1 and CDR2 sequences are LGHNA and YNFKEQ. CDR3 amino acids: CASSQVEGSNTEAFF. DNA for the CDR3: TGTGCCAGCAGCCAAGTCGAGGGCTCGAACACTGAAGCTTTCTTT.

The chain links TRBV29-1 to TRBJ1-2; D is uncertain. In germline, CDR1 is SQVTM, CDR2 ANQGSEA. Trimming took 3 bases from V and 4 from J, leaving 9 bases between them. The CDR3 extends over 12 amino acids. CDR3 DNA sequence: TGCAGCGTTGATGAACCGAGCTATGGCTACACCTTC. Its protein product is CSVDEPSYGYTF.

This chain joins TRBV10-3 and TRBJ2-2; TRBD1 matches 7 bases. The CDR3 runs 13 residues. Germline V lookup: CDR1 ENHRY, CDR2 SYGVKD. The J segment lost 6 bases and the V segment lost 9 bases, leaving 7 bases of the junction unmatched. This chain's CDR3 is CAIRDREAGELFF. In nucleotides, the CDR3 is TGTGCCATTCGAGACAGGGAAGCCGGGGAGCTGTTTTTT.

The chain links TRBV4-2 to TRBJ1-5; 7 bases map to TRBD1. The CDR3 sequence is 18 residues long. Germline CDR1 and CDR2: LGHNA and YNFKEQ. J was trimmed by 6 bases and V by 4 bases; bases with no gene match: 18. The CDR3 region has the DNA TGTGCCAGCAGCCTACAACAGGGGCCGGAAGGTGCTAGTCAGCCCCAGCATTTT. Its translation is CASSLQQGPEGASQPQHF.

The chain combines TRBV19 with TRBJ2-6; possible D gene TRBD2, 6 bases. V gave up 5 bases and J gave up 4 bases, with 12 bases separating them. CDR1 LNHDA and CDR2 SQIVND come from the germline V gene (reference sequence). The length of the CDR3 is 15 residues. CDR3 in DNA: TGTGCCAGTAGTGCGACGGGGGTAGGGGCCAACGTCCTGACTTTC. This translates into CASSATGVGANVLTF.

The chain carries TRBV9 and TRBJ1-1; TRBD1 matches at 7 bases. Trimming took 4 bases from V and 7 from J; bases not matched to a gene: 7. CDR1 and CDR2 from the germline V gene are SGDLS and YYNGEE. There are 13 residues in the CDR3. The CDR3 protein is CASSRGGESEAFF. CDR3 sequence (DNA): TGTGCCAGCAGCCGAGGGGGCGAAAGTGAAGCTTTCTTT. The variable domain in full, with the rest retrieved from reference TRBV9 and TRBJ1-1, is DSGVTQTPKHLITATGQRVTLRCSPRSGDLSVYWYQQSLDQGLQFLIQYYNGEERAKGNILERFSAQQFPDLHSELNLSSLELGDSALYFCASSRGGESEAFFGQGTRLTVV.

This clone was observed once. Other nucleotide sequences in the sample specify the same CDR3. The V and J genes are TRBV7-9 and TRBJ2-7; 7 bases agree with TRBD1. Trimming removed 1 base from V and 2 bases from J; junction bases left unmatched: 2. There are 14 residues in the CDR3. CDR1 is SEHNR, CDR2 FQNEAQ, per germline (reference sequence). The CDR3 nucleotides are TGTGCCAGCAGCTTAGGGGGGACAGCCTACGAGCAGTACTTC. Translation: CASSLGGTAYEQYF.

The J gene is TRBJ2-7, the V gene TRBV4-3, with 11 bases identical to TRBD2. Trimming removed 3 bases from V and 3 bases from J; junction bases left unmatched: 1. Germline CDR1 LGHNA, CDR2 YSLEER. The CDR3 spans 14 residues. The CDR3 loop is CASSQGLADYEQYF. Written as DNA, the CDR3 is TGCGCCAGCAGCCAGGGACTAGCGGACTACGAGCAGTACTTC.

V usage is TRBV7-2 and J usage is TRBJ2-7; TRBD2 matches at 7 bases. CDR3 length equals 16 residues. Germline loops: CDR1 SGHTA, CDR2 FQGNSA. With 3 bases clipped from V and 2 bases from J, the junction kept 10 bases outside the gene matches. The CDR3 reads CASSFSSGAGAYEQYF. The CDR3 DNA is TGTGCCAGCAGCTTTTCGTCGGGCGCGGGAGCCTACGAGCAGTACTTC.

This chain uses TRBV7-2 with TRBJ2-7; 7 bases agree with TRBD1. V shed 6 bases, J shed 2 bases, and the junction held 4 bases outside the gene matches. The CDR3 loop spans 13 amino acids. Germline assignment: CDR1 SGHTA and CDR2 FQGNSA. CDR3: CASRTQGTYEQYF. CDR3 nucleotide sequence: TGTGCCAGCAGGACACAGGGGACCTACGAGCAGTACTTC.

The J gene is TRBJ2-3, the V gene TRBV7-2; D might be TRBD2 (5 bases). The germline V and J ends were trimmed by 4 bases and 2 bases, with 19 bases remaining between them. CDR3 length: 17 residues. Germline V gives CDR1 SGHTA, CDR2 FQGNSA. DNA for the CDR3: TGTGCCAGCAGCTCCGGACTCCCCCAGATAAACACAGATACGCAGTATTTT. Its translation is CASSSGLPQINTDTQYF.

The chain combines TRBV19 with TRBJ1-2, with D hard to call. This CDR3 region has 12 residues. The V gene's germline CDR1 is LNHDA and CDR2 SQIVND (reference sequence). V gave up 3 bases and J gave up 7 bases, with 9 bases separating them. The CDR3 loop reads CASSMDRSGYTF. CDR3 nucleotides: TGTGCCAGTAGTATGGATAGGAGTGGCTACACCTTC.

The rearrangement uses TRBV9 and TRBJ2-1; 12 bases align to TRBD1. J gave up 7 bases and V 3 bases, and 2 bases lay outside the gene matches. CDR3 size: 14 residues. Germline CDR1 and CDR2: SGDLS and YYNGEE. The CDR3 protein is CASSGGQGANEQFF. The CDR3 coding sequence is TGTGCCAGCAGCGGGGGACAGGGGGCGAATGAGCAGTTCTTC.

V usage is TRBV7-2 and J usage is TRBJ2-7, with D possibly TRBD2 on 6 matching bases. The CDR3 is made up of 14 amino acids. Germline-derived CDR1 and CDR2 are SGHTA and FQGNSA. V gave up 4 bases and J gave up 6 bases, with 16 bases separating them. CDR3 bases: TGTGCCAGCAGCTCGGGAGTTCGGGCTTTCGAGCAGTACTTC. Protein sequence: CASSSGVRAFEQYF.

The chain uses TRBV11-2 and TRBJ2-5, with TRBD2 matching over 9 bases. The V gene end was trimmed by 4 bases and the J gene end by 1 base; junction bases not matched to a gene: 10. Germline V gene data show CDR1 as SGHAT and CDR2 as FQNNGV. The CDR3 is 17 residues long. In DNA, the CDR3 is TGTGCCAGCAGCTCCCCTCGACTAGCGGAGACCCAAGAGACCCAGTACTTC. The encoded protein is CASSSPRLAETQETQYF.

This clone was picked up a small number of times. The chain uses TRBV7-8 and TRBJ1-1; D may be TRBD1 (6 bases). CDR3 length equals 16 residues. Trimming pared 1 base from V and 1 base from J, leaving 13 bases between. Germline assignment: CDR1 SGHVS and CDR2 FQNEAQ. The CDR3 bases are TGTGCCAGCAGCTTAGAGTTTTGGGGGCAGAACACTGAAGCTTTCTTT. The encoded protein is CASSLEFWGQNTEAFF.

The genes are TRBV15 and TRBJ2-1; 7 bases match TRBD2. With 7 bases clipped from V and 3 bases from J, the junction kept 6 bases outside the gene matches. This CDR3 is 14 amino acids long. Germline CDR1 reads LNHNV; CDR2 reads YYDKDF (reference sequence). This CDR3 reads CATNPAGSYNEQFF. CDR3 DNA sequence: TGTGCCACCAATCCAGCGGGGAGCTACAATGAGCAGTTCTTC.

J is TRBJ1-1 and V is TRBV9, with D tentatively TRBD1 (6 bases). CDR1 is SGDLS and CDR2 is YYNGEE in the germline V gene. The CDR3 is made up of 13 amino acids. The V gene lost 0 bases and the J gene lost 8 bases, with 11 bases spanning the gap. CDR3 nucleotides: TGTGCCAGCAGCGTAGCTCTTACAGGGGAAGCTTTCTTT. This encodes CASSVALTGEAFF.

For the CDR3, the DNA is TGTGCCAGCGACTGGGTGGGGAACACTGAAGCTTTCTTT. Protein sequence: CASDWVGNTEAFF. J is TRBJ1-1 and V is TRBV7-2; D not certain. V was pared by 8 bases and J by 1 base, with 11 bases between. The V gene's germline CDR1 is SGHTA and CDR2 FQGNSA. There are 13 residues in the CDR3.

V is TRBV14 and J is TRBJ2-5, with a tentative D call TRBD2 (5 bases). The germline gives CDR1 SGHDN, CDR2 FVKESK. The CDR3 contains 15 residues. V lost 1 base, J lost 2 bases, and 11 bases lay in between. CDR3 amino acids: CASSQVSGWQETQYF. The CDR3 DNA is TGTGCCAGCAGCCAAGTCTCGGGGTGGCAAGAGACCCAGTACTTC.